This entry lists 25 T cell receptor beta chains sequenced from one sample in a study of molecular identifiers for immune sequencing clone quantification. In TCRdb, the PCR reads were re-called with MiXCR into one record per CDR3 protein. In the table there are about 630,000 distinct CDR3 sequences, 25% of which are singletons. Sequencing input: naive CD8+ T cells from blood, with Jurkat cell RNA spiked in. Regarding subset: FACS-sorted CD8+CD4-CCR7+CD45RA+ naive T cells. These receptors all come from a human donor in good health. Some libraries in this study had Jurkat cell RNA spiked in.

The chain couples TRBV12-3 or TRBV12-4 to TRBJ1-2; possible D gene TRBD1, 6 bases. The CDR3 has 11 residues. Trimming took 5 bases from V and 10 from J, leaving 11 bases between them. This chain's CDR3 is CASSADSFYTF. For the CDR3, the DNA is TGTGCCAGCAGTGCGGACAGCTTCTACACCTTC.

The chain links TRBV9 to TRBJ2-5; D remains ambiguous. V was shortened by 4 bases and J by 2 bases, with 15 bases between the two germline ends. Germline V gene lookup returns CDR1 SGDLS and CDR2 YYNGEE. The CDR3 is 15 amino acids. CDR3 coding DNA: TGTGCCAGCAGCCAGTCATCTTCAGTACAAGAGACCCAGTACTTC. It yields the protein CASSQSSSVQETQYF.

This clonotype was seen many times. The rearrangement links TRBV20-1 to TRBJ2-7; D remains ambiguous. Germline V gene data show CDR1 as DFQATT and CDR2 as SNEGSKA (reference sequence). V was clipped by 4 bases and J by 2 bases, with 9 bases between them. This CDR3 is 12 amino acids long. The CDR3 loop reads CSANALTYEQYF. Here the CDR3 DNA reads TGCAGTGCTAATGCACTTACCTACGAGCAGTACTTC.

As concerns this clonotype: This sequence may be a read error, since a much larger clone differs from it by one base. In this CDR3 the conserved last residue, phenylalanine or tryptophan, is missing, so a read error is likely. The rearrangement uses TRBV5-1 and TRBJ2-5, with 7 bases aligning to TRBD1. The CDR3 length is 15 residues. Germline V lookup: CDR1 SGHRS, CDR2 YFSETQ. V was pared by 0 bases and J by 3 bases, with 5 bases of the junction left unmatched. CDR3 in DNA: TGCGCCAGCAGCTTGGTGGGACAGATAAAAGAGACCCAGTACTCC. Its protein product is CASSLVGQIKETQYS.

V is TRBV5-1 and J is TRBJ2-3, with a weak D call TRBD1 (6 bases). V dropped 0 bases and J dropped 2 bases, with 19 bases sitting between them. This CDR3 comprises 18 residues. The germline V gene encodes CDR1 SGHRS and CDR2 YFSETQ. The CDR3 DNA is TGCGCCAGCAGCTTGGCAGTGACAGGATACTCACACACAGATACGCAGTATTTT. Residues: CASSLAVTGYSHTDTQYF. Variable domain in full (rest from reference TRBV5-1 and TRBJ2-3): KAGVTQTPRYLIKTRGQQVTLSCSPISGHRSVSWYQQTPGQGLQFLFEYFSETQRNKGNFPGRFSGRQFSNSRSEMNVSTLELGDSALYLCASSLAVTGYSHTDTQYFGPGTRLTVL.

This clonotype was picked up a small number of times. The genes are TRBV4-3 and TRBJ1-1, with a possible D match to TRBD1 (6 bases). CDR3 length: 15 amino acids. From germline, CDR1 is LGHNA and CDR2 YSLEER. Trimming removed 0 bases at V and 4 bases at J, with 12 bases between. The DNA for the CDR3 is TGCGCCAGCAGCCAAGACTCGGCAGGGGCCACTGAAGCTTTCTTT. It translates to CASSQDSAGATEAFF.

This clonotype showed up just a few times. J is TRBJ1-6 and V is TRBV19; the D gene is possibly TRBD1 (6 bases). The V gene's germline CDR1 is LNHDA and CDR2 SQIVND (reference sequence). V dropped 9 bases and J dropped 7 bases, with 16 bases sitting between them. The CDR3 is 14 residues long. CDR3 coding DNA: TGTGCCAGCGGACAGTCTAGGGGGAATTCACCCCTCCACTTT. Its translation is CASGQSRGNSPLHF. The variable domain in full, completed from reference TRBV19 and TRBJ1-6, reads DGGITQSPKYLFRKEGQNVTLSCEQNLNHDAMYWYRQDPGQGLRLIYYSQIVNDFQKGDIAEGYSVSREKKESFPLTVTSAQKNPTAFYLCASGQSRGNSPLHFGNGTRLTVT.

This clonotype was found many times. The chain joins TRBV6-2 or TRBV6-3 to TRBJ1-1, with unresolved D. Trimming took 8 bases from V and 4 from J, leaving 14 bases between them. The CDR3 runs 13 residues. In germline, CDR1 is MNHEY, CDR2 SVGEGT. The CDR3 spells CASEMYHLTEAFF. CDR3 sequence (DNA): TGTGCCAGCGAGATGTATCATCTCACTGAAGCTTTCTTT.

In this sample, this clonotype turned up a few times. J is TRBJ2-7 and V is TRBV30; TRBD1 matches 7 bases. There are 13 residues in the CDR3. The V segment lost 2 bases and the J segment 2 bases; nucleotides outside the gene matches: 3. Germline assignment: CDR1 GTSNPN and CDR2 SVGIG (reference sequence). The CDR3 nucleotides read TGTGCCTGGAGTACGACAGGGACCTACGAGCAGTACTTC. Amino acids: CAWSTTGTYEQYF. Drawing the rest from reference TRBV30 and TRBJ2-7, the complete variable domain is SQTIHQWPATLVQPVGSPLSLECTVEGTSNPNLYWYRQAAGRGLQLLFYSVGIGQISSEVPQNLSASRPQDRQFILSSKKLLLSDSGFYLCAWSTTGTYEQYFGPGTRLTVT.

The chain carries TRBV5-1 and TRBJ2-7; maybe TRBD1 (5 bases). The CDR3 contains 12 residues. Germline values: CDR1 SGHRS, CDR2 YFSETQ. V was clipped by 6 bases and J by 1 base, with 8 bases between them. DNA of the CDR3: TGCGCCAGCATGACAGAATCCTACGAGCAGTACTTC. As protein: CASMTESYEQYF.

This clonotype came up a few times. This sequence joins TRBV4-1 and TRBJ2-7; 9 bases agree with TRBD1. In germline, CDR1 is MGHRA, CDR2 YSYEKL. V gave up 3 bases and J gave up 1 base; unmatched junction bases: 10. The CDR3 contains 17 residues. The CDR3 DNA sequence: TGCGCCAGCAGCCAGACTCTCCGGGACAGGGTTTCCTACGAGCAGTACTTC. Translation: CASSQTLRDRVSYEQYF.

This clonotype was recorded at least ten times. The chain recombines TRBV6-2 or TRBV6-3 with TRBJ1-1, with no clear D. CDR3 length equals 12 residues. CDR1 is MNHEY, CDR2 SVGEGT, per germline. Trimming cost V 5 bases and J 7 bases, with 11 bases left between them. DNA for the CDR3: TGTGCCAGCAGTCCCGGGGTACTTGAAGCTTTCTTT. The encoded protein is CASSPGVLEAFF.

The chain combines TRBV2 with TRBJ2-1; D is undetermined. Per germline, CDR1 SNHLY and CDR2 FYNNEI. The CDR3 consists of 13 residues. Trimming shortened V by 0 bases and J by 2 bases, and 2 bases separated the two germline ends. The CDR3 loop is CASSEAPYNEQFF. DNA of the CDR3: TGTGCCAGCAGTGAAGCCCCCTACAATGAGCAGTTCTTC. Using reference TRBV2 and TRBJ2-1 for the parts outside the CDR3, the full variable domain is EPEVTQTPSHQVTQMGQEVILRCVPISNHLYFYWYRQILGQKVEFLVSFYNNEISEKSEIFDDQFSVERPDGSNFTLKIRSTKLEDSAMYFCASSEAPYNEQFFGPGTRLTVL.

This clonotype was seen at least ten times. The chain recombines TRBV5-6 with TRBJ1-4; the D is unclear. CDR1 is SGHDT, CDR2 YYEEEE, per germline. The CDR3 totals 15 residues. V dropped 3 bases and J dropped 0 bases, with 9 bases sitting between them. CDR3 region: CASSWTTATNEKLFF. The CDR3 DNA reads as TGTGCCAGCAGCTGGACCACCGCAACTAATGAAAAACTGTTTTTT.

The chain recombines TRBV6-5 with TRBJ2-2; D perhaps matches TRBD1 (5 bases). The CDR3 has 16 amino acids. V was shortened by 5 bases and J by 5 bases, with 18 bases between the two germline ends. CDR1 and CDR2 from the germline V gene are MNHEY and SVGAGI. This CDR3 is CASSLSGYGLTGELFF. The CDR3 bases are TGTGCCAGCAGTCTCTCAGGGTACGGGTTGACCGGGGAGCTGTTTTTT.

The chain employs TRBV27 and TRBJ2-4; 11 nucleotides agree with TRBD1. CDR1 and CDR2 (germline): MNHEY, SMNVEV (reference sequence). The CDR3 is 14 residues long. The V segment lost 8 bases and the J segment 3 bases; nucleotides outside the gene matches: 3. The CDR3 protein is CASGDRGGKNIQYF. The CDR3 bases are TGTGCCAGCGGGGACAGGGGGGGCAAAAACATTCAGTACTTC.

The chain joins TRBV15 to TRBJ2-3, with D perhaps given as TRBD1 or TRBD2 (6 bases each). There are 16 residues in the CDR3. Germline lookup yields CDR1 LNHNV and CDR2 YYDKDF (reference sequence). The V and J ends lost 5 bases and 4 bases respectively, with 19 bases between them. The CDR3 nucleotides read TGTGCCACCAGCGGAGGTAGGGGGGCGGATGCAGATACGCAGTATTTT. It is translated as CATSGGRGADADTQYF.

This clonotype was detected a few times. The chain recombines TRBV19 with TRBJ2-3; possibly TRBD2 for D (5 bases). Germline V gene sequence: CDR1 LNHDA, CDR2 SQIVND (reference sequence). Trimming left V 5 bases short and J 2 bases short, with 8 bases between. CDR3 length equals 13 residues. The CDR3 DNA sequence: TGTGCCAGTAGTCGGGGATACACAGATACGCAGTATTTT. Residues: CASSRGYTDTQYF.

The chain employs TRBV4-3 and TRBJ2-7; 8 nucleotides line up with TRBD1. The V gene's germline CDR1 is LGHNA and CDR2 YSLEER. CDR3 size: 14 residues. The trim removed 5 bases at V and 3 bases at J, leaving 6 bases unmatched. CDR3 amino acids: CASSEKTGDYEQYF. In DNA form, the CDR3 reads TGCGCCAGCAGCGAAAAGACAGGGGACTACGAGCAGTACTTC.

For this clonotype: This sequence may be a read error, since a much larger clone differs from it by one base. J is TRBJ2-3 and V is TRBV7-9, with TRBD2 matching over 11 bases. V gave up 8 bases and J gave up 2 bases; unmatched junction bases: 9. The CDR3 sequence is 16 residues long. CDR1 and CDR2 from the germline V gene are SEHNR and FQNEAQ (reference sequence). The CDR3 DNA is TGTGCCAGCGGCACCCCGACTAGCGGGGTCACAGATACGCAGTATTTT. Protein sequence: CASGTPTSGVTDTQYF. Complete variable domain (other parts from reference TRBV7-9 and TRBJ2-3): DTGVSQNPRHKITKRGQNVTFRCDPISEHNRLYWYRQTLGQGPEFLTYFQNEAQLEKSRLLSDRFSAERPKGSFSTLEIQRTEQGDSAMYLCASGTPTSGVTDTQYFGPGTRLTVL.

This clonotype was recorded at least ten times. The rearrangement links TRBV5-1 to TRBJ1-2; TRBD1 might be the D (6 bases). This CDR3 spans 15 amino acids. With 3 bases removed from V and 4 bases from J, the gap between germline ends came to 16 bases. Germline CDR1 and CDR2: SGHRS and YFSETQ. The DNA of the CDR3 is TGCGCCAGCAGCTATAACGCAGGGGAAACCTATGGCTACACCTTC. Translated, it gives CASSYNAGETYGYTF.

This clonotype was counted at least ten times. The rearrangement uses TRBV4-1 and TRBJ2-7; 10 bases map to TRBD2. The CDR3 sequence is 15 residues long. V lost 1 base to trimming and J lost 3 bases; unmatched junction nucleotides: 3. Germline V gene data show CDR1 as MGHRA and CDR2 as YSYEKL. The CDR3 is CASSQVERGGYEQYF. The CDR3 DNA follows: TGCGCCAGCAGCCAAGTCGAGCGGGGGGGCTACGAGCAGTACTTC.

The J gene is TRBJ1-5, the V gene TRBV3-1; maybe TRBD1 (5 bases). Per germline, CDR1 LGHDT and CDR2 YNNKEL (reference sequence). V was trimmed by 1 base and J by 1 base, leaving 26 bases between them. CDR3 size: 21 residues. CDR3 residues: CASSQGIWRDVLYGSNQPQHF. DNA for the CDR3: TGTGCCAGCAGCCAAGGAATATGGAGGGACGTACTTTATGGCAGCAATCAGCCCCAGCATTTT.

Ten or more counts support this clonotype. The chain links TRBV6-2 or TRBV6-3 to TRBJ1-1; D possibly corresponds to TRBD1 (5 bases). The CDR3 has 13 residues. Deletions cut 2 bases from V and 6 bases from J, with 10 bases between. The germline gives CDR1 MNHEY, CDR2 SVGEGT. The CDR3 DNA reads TGTGCCAGCAGTTACGAGGGGTTTGCTGAAGCTTTCTTT. Protein sequence: CASSYEGFAEAFF.

This clonotype was counted at least ten times. This chain links TRBV3-1 with TRBJ1-1, with D uncertain. The germline CDR1 and CDR2 sequences are LGHDT and YNNKEL (reference sequence). Trimming stripped 1 base from V and 1 base from J, with 10 bases between. CDR3 length: 15 residues. CDR3 region: CASSQGIGENTEAFF. In DNA, the CDR3 is TGTGCCAGCAGCCAAGGAATAGGCGAGAACACTGAAGCTTTCTTT.